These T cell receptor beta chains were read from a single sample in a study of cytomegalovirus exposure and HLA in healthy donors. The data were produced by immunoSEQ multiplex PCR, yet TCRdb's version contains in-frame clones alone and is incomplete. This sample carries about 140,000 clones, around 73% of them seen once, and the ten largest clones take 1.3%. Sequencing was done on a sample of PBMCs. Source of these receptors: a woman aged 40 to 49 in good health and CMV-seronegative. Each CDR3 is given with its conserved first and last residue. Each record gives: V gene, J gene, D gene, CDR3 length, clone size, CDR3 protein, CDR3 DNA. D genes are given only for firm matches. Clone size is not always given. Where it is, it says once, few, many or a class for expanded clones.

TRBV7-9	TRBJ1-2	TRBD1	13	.	CASSLGQDYGYTF	TGTGCCAGCAGCTTGGGACAGGACTATGGCTACACCTTC
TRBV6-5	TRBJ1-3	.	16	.	CASSYRGGSSGNTIYF	TGTGCCAGCAGTTACCGCGGGGGAAGCTCTGGAAACACCATATATTTT
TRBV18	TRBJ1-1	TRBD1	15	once	CASSPLSTGDTEAFF	TGTGCCAGCTCACCACTCTCAACAGGGGACACTGAAGCTTTCTTT
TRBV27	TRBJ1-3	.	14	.	CASSLRGAGNTIYF	TGTGCCAGCAGTTTACGGGGGGCTGGAAACACCATATATTTT
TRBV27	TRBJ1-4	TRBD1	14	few	CASSDEGAGEKLFF	TGTGCCAGCAGTGATGAGGGGGCAGGGGAAAAACTGTTTTTT
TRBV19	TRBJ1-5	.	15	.	CASSMGPGRYQPQHF	TGTGCCAGTAGTATGGGCCCAGGCCGATATCAGCCCCAGCATTTT
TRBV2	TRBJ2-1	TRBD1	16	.	CASRLIRDRAYNEQFF	TGTGCCAGCAGGCTGATTCGGGACAGAGCCTACAATGAGCAGTTCTTC
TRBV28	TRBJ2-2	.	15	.	CASFAGGVNTGELFF	TGTGCCAGCTTTGCCGGGGGAGTGAACACCGGGGAGCTGTTTTTT
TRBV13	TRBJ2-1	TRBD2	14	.	CASSATSGGNEQFF	TGTGCCAGCAGCGCCACTAGCGGGGGCAATGAGCAGTTCTTC
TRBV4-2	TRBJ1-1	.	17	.	CASSRSDFMDINTEAFF	TGTGCCAGCAGCCGGAGCGACTTCATGGACATAAACACTGAAGCTTTCTTT
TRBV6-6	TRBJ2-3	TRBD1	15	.	CASSSRDRGLDTQYF	TGTGCCAGCAGTTCCCGGGACAGGGGGCTGGATACGCAGTATTTT